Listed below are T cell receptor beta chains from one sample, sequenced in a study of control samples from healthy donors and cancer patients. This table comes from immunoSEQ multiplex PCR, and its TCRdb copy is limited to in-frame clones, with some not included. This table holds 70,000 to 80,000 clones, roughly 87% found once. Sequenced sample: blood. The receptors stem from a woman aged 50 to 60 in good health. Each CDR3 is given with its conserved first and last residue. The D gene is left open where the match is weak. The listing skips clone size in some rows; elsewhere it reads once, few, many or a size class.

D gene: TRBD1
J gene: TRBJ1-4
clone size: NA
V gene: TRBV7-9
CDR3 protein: CASSLGDRVNEKLFF
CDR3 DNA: TGTGCCAGCAGCTTAGGGGACAGGGTTAATGAAAAACTGTTTTTT

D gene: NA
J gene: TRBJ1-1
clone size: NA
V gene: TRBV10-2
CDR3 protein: CASSEARTEAFF
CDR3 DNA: TGCGCCAGCAGTGAGGCCCGCACTGAAGCTTTCTTT

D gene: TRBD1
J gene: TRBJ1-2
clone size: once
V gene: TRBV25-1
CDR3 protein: CASSLGQGIYGYTF
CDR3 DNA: TGTGCCAGCAGCTTGGGACAGGGCATCTATGGCTACACCTTC

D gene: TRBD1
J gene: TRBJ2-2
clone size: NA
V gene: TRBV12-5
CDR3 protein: CASGSGTGGTGELFF
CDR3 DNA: TGTGCTAGTGGTAGCGGGACAGGGGGCACCGGGGAGCTGTTTTTT

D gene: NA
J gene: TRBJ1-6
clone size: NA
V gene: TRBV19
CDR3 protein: CASSMGNSPLHF
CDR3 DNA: TGTGCCAGTAGTATGGGGAATTCACCCCTCCACTTT

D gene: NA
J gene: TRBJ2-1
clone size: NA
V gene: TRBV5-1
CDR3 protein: CASSRSGANYNEQFF
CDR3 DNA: TGCGCCAGCAGCCGGAGCGGAGCAAATTACAATGAGCAGTTCTTC

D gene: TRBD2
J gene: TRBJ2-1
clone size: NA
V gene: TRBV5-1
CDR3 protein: CASSLVIAGIDEQFF
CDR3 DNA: TGCGCCAGCAGCTTGGTCATAGCGGGAATTGATGAGCAGTTCTTC

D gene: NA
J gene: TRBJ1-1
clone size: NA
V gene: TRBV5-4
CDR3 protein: CASRPETGRTEAFF
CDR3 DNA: TGTGCCAGCAGACCCGAGACGGGGCGGACTGAAGCTTTCTTT

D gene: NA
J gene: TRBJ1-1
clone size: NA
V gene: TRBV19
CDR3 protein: CASSPTYTEAFF
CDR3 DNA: TGTGCCAGTAGCCCTACTTACACTGAAGCTTTCTTT

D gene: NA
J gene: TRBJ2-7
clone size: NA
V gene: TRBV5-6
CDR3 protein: CASSLLEFSYEQYF
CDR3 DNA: TGTGCCAGCAGCTTGTTGGAGTTCTCCTACGAGCAGTACTTC

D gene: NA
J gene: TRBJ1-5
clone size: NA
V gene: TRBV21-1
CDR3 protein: CASNLASGGVCSNQPQHF
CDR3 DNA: TGTGCCAGCAACCTAGCCTCCGGGGGTGTTTGTAGCAATCAGCCCCAGCATTTT

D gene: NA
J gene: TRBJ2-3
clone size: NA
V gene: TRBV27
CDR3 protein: CASRGPLAITDTQYF
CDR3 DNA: TGTGCCAGCAGGGGTCCCCTCGCCATCACAGATACGCAGTATTTT

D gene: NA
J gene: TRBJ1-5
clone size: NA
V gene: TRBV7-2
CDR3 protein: CASSLDMNQPQHF
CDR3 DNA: TGTGCCAGCAGCTTAGACATGAATCAGCCCCAGCATTTT

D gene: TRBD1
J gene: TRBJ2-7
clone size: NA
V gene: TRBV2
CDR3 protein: CASSRTGAGYEQYF
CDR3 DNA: TGTGCCAGCTCAAGGACAGGGGCCGGCTACGAGCAGTACTTC

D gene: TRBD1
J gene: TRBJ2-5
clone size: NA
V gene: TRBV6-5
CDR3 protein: CASRRDRGETQYF
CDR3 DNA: TGTGCCAGCAGGAGGGACAGGGGAGAGACCCAGTACTTC

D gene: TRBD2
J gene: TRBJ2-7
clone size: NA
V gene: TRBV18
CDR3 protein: CASSPASGRAGAYEQYF
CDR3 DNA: TGTGCCAGCTCACCGGCTAGCGGGAGGGCCGGGGCCTACGAGCAGTACTTC

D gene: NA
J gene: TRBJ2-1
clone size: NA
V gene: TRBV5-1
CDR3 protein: CASSPSHALSSYNEQFF
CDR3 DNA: TGCGCCAGCAGCCCATCGCACGCCCTGAGCTCCTACAATGAGCAGTTCTTC

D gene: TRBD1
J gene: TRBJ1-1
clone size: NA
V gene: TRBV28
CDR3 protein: CASTKGGSLNTEAFF
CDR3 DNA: TGTGCCAGCACCAAAGGGGGCAGCCTGAACACTGAAGCTTTCTTT

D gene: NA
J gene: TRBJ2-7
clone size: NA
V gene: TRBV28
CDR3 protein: CASSPGLRGTYEQYF
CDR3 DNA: TGTGCCAGCAGTCCTGGGCTCCGCGGAACCTACGAGCAGTACTTC

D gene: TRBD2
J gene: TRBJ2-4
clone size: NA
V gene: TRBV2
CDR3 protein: CASSGRGAIKNIQYF
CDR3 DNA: TGTGCCAGCAGTGGGCGGGGGGCCATCAAAAACATTCAGTACTTC

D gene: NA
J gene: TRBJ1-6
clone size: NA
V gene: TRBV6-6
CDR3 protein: CASRPLTGDNSPLHF
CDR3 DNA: TGTGCCAGCAGACCCCTGACAGGCGATAATTCACCCCTCCACTTT

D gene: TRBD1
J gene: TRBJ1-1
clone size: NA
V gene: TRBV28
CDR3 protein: CASSFSTGTAEAFF
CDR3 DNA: TGTGCCAGCAGTTTCTCAACCGGGACAGCTGAAGCTTTCTTT

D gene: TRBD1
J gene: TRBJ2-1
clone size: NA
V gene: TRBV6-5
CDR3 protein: CASSSSLQGTEQFF
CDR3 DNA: TGTGCCAGCAGTTCTTCCCTACAGGGGACTGAGCAGTTCTTC

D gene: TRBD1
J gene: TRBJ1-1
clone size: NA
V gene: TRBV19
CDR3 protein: CASSNLPGGEVF
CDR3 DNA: TGTGCCAGTAGTAACCTCCCAGGGGGCGAGGTTTTT

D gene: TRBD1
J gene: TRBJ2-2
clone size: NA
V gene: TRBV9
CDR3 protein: CASSGPGQGATGELFF
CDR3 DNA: TGTGCCAGCAGCGGACCGGGACAGGGGGCGACCGGGGAGCTGTTTTTT

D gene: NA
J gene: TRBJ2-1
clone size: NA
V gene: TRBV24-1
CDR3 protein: CATSDLGQGSYNEQFF
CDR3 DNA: TGTGCCACCAGTGATTTGGGCCAGGGGTCCTACAATGAGCAGTTCTTC